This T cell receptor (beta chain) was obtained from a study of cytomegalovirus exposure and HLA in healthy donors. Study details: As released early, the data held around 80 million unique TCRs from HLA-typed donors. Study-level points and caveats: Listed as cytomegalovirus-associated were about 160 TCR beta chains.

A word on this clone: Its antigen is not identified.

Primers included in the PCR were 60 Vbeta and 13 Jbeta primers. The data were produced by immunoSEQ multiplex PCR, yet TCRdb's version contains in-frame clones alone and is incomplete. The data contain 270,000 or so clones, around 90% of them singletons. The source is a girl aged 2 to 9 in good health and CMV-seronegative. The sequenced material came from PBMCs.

CDR3 sequence (DNA): TGTGCCAGCTCACCATACGGCAGGGCGGAAAATGAGCAGTTCTTC. Residues: CASSPYGRAENEQFF. The rearrangement joins TRBV18 to TRBJ2-1, with D perhaps matching TRBD1 (5 bases). V was trimmed by 2 bases and J by 7 bases, leaving 15 bases between them. CDR1 and CDR2 (germline): KGHSH, LQKENI. The CDR3 is 15 residues long.